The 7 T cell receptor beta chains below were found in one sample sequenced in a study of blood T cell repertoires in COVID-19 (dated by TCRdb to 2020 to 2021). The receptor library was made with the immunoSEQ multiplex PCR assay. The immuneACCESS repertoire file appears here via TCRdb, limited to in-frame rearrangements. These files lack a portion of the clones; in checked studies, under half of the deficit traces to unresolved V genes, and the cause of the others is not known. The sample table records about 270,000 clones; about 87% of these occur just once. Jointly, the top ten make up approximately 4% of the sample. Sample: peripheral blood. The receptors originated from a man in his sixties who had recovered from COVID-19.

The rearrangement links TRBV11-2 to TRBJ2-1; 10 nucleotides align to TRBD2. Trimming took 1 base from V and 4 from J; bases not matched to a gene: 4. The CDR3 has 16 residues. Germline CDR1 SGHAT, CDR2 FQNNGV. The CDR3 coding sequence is TGTGCCAGCAGCTTAGTGGGAGCGGGGGGGTACAATGAGCAGTTCTTC. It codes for CASSLVGAGGYNEQFF.

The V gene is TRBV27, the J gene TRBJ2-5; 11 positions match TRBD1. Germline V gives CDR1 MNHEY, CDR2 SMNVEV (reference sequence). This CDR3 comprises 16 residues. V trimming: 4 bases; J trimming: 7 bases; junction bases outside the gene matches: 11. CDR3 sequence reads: CASSSWTGGTAGTQYF. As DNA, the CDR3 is TGTGCCAGCAGTTCGTGGACAGGGGGCACGGCAGGGACCCAGTACTTC.

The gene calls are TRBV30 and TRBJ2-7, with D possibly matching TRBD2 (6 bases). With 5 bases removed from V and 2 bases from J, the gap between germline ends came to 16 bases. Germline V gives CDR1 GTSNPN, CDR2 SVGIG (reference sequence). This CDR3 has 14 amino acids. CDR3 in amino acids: CAWASSWGAYEQYF. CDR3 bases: TGTGCCTGGGCCTCCAGTTGGGGGGCCTACGAGCAGTACTTC.

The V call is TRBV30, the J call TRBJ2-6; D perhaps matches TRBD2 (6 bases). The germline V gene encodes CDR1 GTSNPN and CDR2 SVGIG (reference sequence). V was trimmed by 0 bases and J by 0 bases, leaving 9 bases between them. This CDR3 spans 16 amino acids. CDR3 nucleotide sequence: TGTGCCTGGAGTGTCGGAGGGAGCTCTGGGGCCAACGTCCTGACTTTC. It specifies CAWSVGGSSGANVLTF.

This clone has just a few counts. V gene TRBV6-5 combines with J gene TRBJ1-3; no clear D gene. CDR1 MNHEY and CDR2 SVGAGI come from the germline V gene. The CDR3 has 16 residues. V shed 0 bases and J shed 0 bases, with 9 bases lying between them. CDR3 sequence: CASSYSSEVSGNTIYF. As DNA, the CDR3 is TGTGCCAGCAGTTACTCATCTGAGGTCTCTGGAAACACCATATATTTT.

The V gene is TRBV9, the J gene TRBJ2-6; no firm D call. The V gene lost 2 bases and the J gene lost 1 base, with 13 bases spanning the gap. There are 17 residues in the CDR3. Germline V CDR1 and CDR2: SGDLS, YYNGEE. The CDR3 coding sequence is TGTGCCAGCAGCGTGTTGCCCCCCGGGTCTGGGGCCAACGTCCTGACTTTC. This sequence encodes CASSVLPPGSGANVLTF.

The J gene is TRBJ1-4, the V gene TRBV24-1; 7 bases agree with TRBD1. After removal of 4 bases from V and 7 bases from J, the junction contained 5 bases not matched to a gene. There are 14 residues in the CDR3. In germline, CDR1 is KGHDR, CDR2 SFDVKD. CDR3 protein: CATSEGTDREKLFF. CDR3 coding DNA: TGTGCCACCAGTGAGGGGACAGATCGTGAAAAACTGTTTTTT.